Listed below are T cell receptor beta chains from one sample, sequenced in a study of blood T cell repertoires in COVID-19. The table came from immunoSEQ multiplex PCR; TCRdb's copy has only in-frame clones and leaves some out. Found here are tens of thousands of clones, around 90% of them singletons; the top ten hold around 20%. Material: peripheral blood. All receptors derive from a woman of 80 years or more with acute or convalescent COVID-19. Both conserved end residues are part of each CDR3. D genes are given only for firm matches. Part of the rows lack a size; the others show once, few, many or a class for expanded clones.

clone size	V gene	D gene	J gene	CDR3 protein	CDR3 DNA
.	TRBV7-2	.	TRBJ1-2	CASSNRGYGYTF	TGTGCCAGCAGCAACCGGGGCTATGGCTACACCTTC
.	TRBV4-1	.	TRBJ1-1	CASSQVIRNTEAFF	TGCGCCAGCAGCCAAGTAATTAGGAACACTGAAGCTTTCTTT
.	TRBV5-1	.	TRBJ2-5	CASSLGGFTQETQYF	TGCGCCAGCAGCTTGGGGGGCTTTACGCAAGAGACCCAGTACTTC
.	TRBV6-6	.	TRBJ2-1	CASSYSMAARIEQFF	TGTGCCAGCAGTTACTCGATGGCGGCCCGGATTGAGCAGTTCTTC
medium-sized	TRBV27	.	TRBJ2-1	CASSPRHSSGNEQFF	TGTGCCAGCAGCCCTCGACACTCATCAGGGAATGAGCAGTTCTTC
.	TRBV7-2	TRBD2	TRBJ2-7	CASSSPGLAGVSGSYEQYF	TGTGCCAGCAGCTCTCCGGGACTAGCGGGAGTTAGTGGCTCCTACGAGCAGTACTTC
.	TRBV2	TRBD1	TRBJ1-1	CASSESGTEASEAFF	TGTGCCAGCAGTGAATCGGGGACAGAGGCCAGTGAAGCTTTCTTT
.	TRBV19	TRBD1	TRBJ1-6	CASSMGTGVNSPLHF	TGTGCCAGTAGTATGGGGACAGGAGTGAATTCACCCCTCCACTTT
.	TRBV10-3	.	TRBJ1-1	CAISGGQNTEAFF	TGTGCCATCAGTGGGGGACAGAACACTGAAGCTTTCTTT
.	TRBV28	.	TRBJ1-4	CASSPPAGSSSGGKLFF	TGTGCCAGCAGCCCCCCAGCCGGGAGTTCCTCAGGCGGAAAACTGTTTTTT
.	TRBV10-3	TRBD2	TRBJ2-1	CAISEGVAGNNEQFF	TGTGCCATCAGTGAGGGGGTAGCGGGAAACAATGAGCAGTTCTTC
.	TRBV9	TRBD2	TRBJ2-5	CASSVLGGRGETQYF	TGTGCCAGCAGCGTTCTGGGCGGGAGGGGAGAGACCCAGTACTTC
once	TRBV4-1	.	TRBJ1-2	CASSQVQGGYGYTF	TGCGCCAGCAGCCAAGTACAGGGCGGGTATGGCTACACCTTC
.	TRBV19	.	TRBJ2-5	CASSPRQQETQYF	TGTGCCAGTAGTCCAAGACAGCAAGAGACCCAGTACTTC
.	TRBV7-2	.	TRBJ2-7	CASSEASVMHNEQYF	TGTGCCAGCAGCGAGGCTAGCGTCATGCATAACGAGCAGTACTTC
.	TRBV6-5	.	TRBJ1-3	CASLVTPGVGNTIYF	TGTGCCAGCTTGGTTACCCCAGGGGTCGGAAACACCATATATTTT
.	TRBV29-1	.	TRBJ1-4	CSVRTATGEKLFF	TGCAGCGTTAGGACAGCCACAGGAGAAAAACTGTTTTTT
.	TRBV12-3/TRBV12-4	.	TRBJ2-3	CASSTYTDTQYF	TGTGCCAGCAGTACTTACACAGATACGCAGTATTTT
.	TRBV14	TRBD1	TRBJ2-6	CASSQGDSSGANVLTF	TGTGCCAGCAGCCAAGGGGACAGTTCTGGGGCCAACGTCCTGACTTTC
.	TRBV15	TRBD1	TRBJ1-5	CATSSRGNRGGNQPQHF	TGTGCCACCAGCAGTCGAGGCAACAGGGGCGGCAATCAGCCCCAGCATTTT
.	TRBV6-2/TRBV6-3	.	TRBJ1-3	CASSYTTANSGNTIYF	TGTGCCAGCAGTTACACGACAGCGAACTCTGGAAACACCATATATTTT
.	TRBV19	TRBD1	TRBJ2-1	CASSIGGTGGRDEQFF	TGTGCCAGTAGTATTGGGGGGACAGGGGGCAGGGATGAGCAGTTCTTC
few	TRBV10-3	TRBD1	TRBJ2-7	CAINKDRGFHEQYF	TGTGCCATCAACAAGGACAGGGGATTCCACGAGCAGTACTTC
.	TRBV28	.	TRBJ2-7	CASSLLRREQYF	TGTGCCAGCAGTCTCTTGCGCCGCGAGCAGTACTTC
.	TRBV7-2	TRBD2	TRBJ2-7	CASSFGTSGGDEQYF	TGTGCCAGCAGCTTTGGGACTAGCGGGGGGGACGAGCAGTACTTC
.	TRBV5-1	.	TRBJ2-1	CASSQGPGTGGNEQFF	TGCGCCAGCAGCCAGGGGCCAGGCACGGGGGGCAATGAGCAGTTCTTC
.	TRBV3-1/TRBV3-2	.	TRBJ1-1	CASSQLGGSEAFF	TGTGCCAGCAGCCAATTAGGAGGGTCAGAAGCTTTCTTT
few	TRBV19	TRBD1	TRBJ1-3	CASQGQVGNTIYF	TGTGCCAGTCAAGGACAGGTCGGAAACACCATATATTTT
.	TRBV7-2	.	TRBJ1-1	CASSLPRVLSRAFF	TGTGCCAGCAGCTTACCCAGGGTGCTTTCGCGGGCTTTCTTT
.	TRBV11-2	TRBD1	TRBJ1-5	CASSLGSGTGGNQPQHF	TGTGCCAGCAGCTTAGGATCCGGCACAGGGGGCAATCAGCCCCAGCATTTT
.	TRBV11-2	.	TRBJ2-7	CASTNVRGRHSYEQYF	TGTGCCAGCACCAATGTTAGGGGCAGGCACTCCTACGAGCAGTACTTC
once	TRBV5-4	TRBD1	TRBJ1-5	CASSPGTGDQPQHF	TGTGCCAGCAGCCCCGGGACAGGGGATCAGCCCCAGCATTTT